These 8 T cell receptor beta chains share one sample of origin, sequenced in a study of shared T cell receptors in the human thymus (dated by TCRdb to the early 2020s). The library was prepared using the immunoSEQ multiplex PCR assay. TCRdb took this table from immuneACCESS and kept in-frame rearrangements with V and J called. Such tables lack part of the clones; where checked against another copy, unresolved V genes explain under half of the gap, and the rest is unexplained. This sample gives around 730,000 clones in total; approximately 85% of them show up just once. Of the sample, around 0.01% is held by the ten largest clones. These data also featured in a second study, about human thymus T cells.

The sequenced sample consisted of thymocytes. Receptors were obtained from a girl less than two years old with a congenital heart defect. Donor details come from another sample of the same person, matched by shared clones.

The chain is built from TRBV7-2 and TRBJ1-3, with 9 nucleotides matching TRBD1. CDR1 SGHTA and CDR2 FQGNSA come from the germline V gene. V trimming: 5 bases; J trimming: 0 bases; junction bases outside the gene matches: 14. The CDR3 runs 19 residues. CDR3 sequence reads: CTSSPHVYGTGNSGNTIYF. The CDR3 DNA reads TGTACCAGCAGCCCTCATGTCTACGGGACAGGGAACTCTGGAAACACCATATATTTT.

The chain joins TRBV7-9 to TRBJ1-1; D is possibly TRBD1 (5 bases). The CDR3 consists of 17 residues. Trimming cost V 6 bases and J 1 base, with 21 bases left between them. Germline CDR1 reads SEHNR; CDR2 reads FQNEAQ (reference sequence). The CDR3 here is CASRVPPDSSGNTEAFF. The CDR3 bases are TGTGCCAGCAGGGTCCCTCCCGACAGTTCGGGGAACACTGAAGCTTTCTTT.

The V and J genes are TRBV30 and TRBJ2-5; maybe TRBD2 (5 bases). Germline CDR1 is GTSNPN and CDR2 is SVGIG (reference sequence). The CDR3 spans 12 residues. CDR3 nucleotides: TGTCCGGGGAAAGTAGTTAGGGAGACCCAGTACTTC. The encoded protein is CPGKVVRETQYF.

The chain combines TRBV18 with TRBJ1-1; D is unclear. The germline V gene has CDR1 KGHSH and CDR2 LQKENI. The V gene lost 5 bases and the J gene lost 7 bases, with 11 bases spanning the gap. The CDR3 extends over 12 amino acids. This CDR3 reads CASSGKQDEAFF. The CDR3 DNA follows: TGTGCCAGCTCAGGAAAGCAGGATGAAGCTTTCTTT.

The chain recombines TRBV2 with TRBJ2-7; D perhaps matches TRBD1 (6 bases). Deletions cut 3 bases from V and 4 bases from J, with 19 bases between. Germline loops: CDR1 SNHLY, CDR2 FYNNEI. There are 16 residues in the CDR3. CDR3 loop: CASSDSTGQRFYEQYF. CDR3 sequence (DNA): TGTGCCAGCAGTGATAGTACGGGACAAAGATTTTACGAGCAGTACTTC. The full variable domain, in which reference TRBV2 and TRBJ2-7 provide the parts outside the CDR3, is EPEVTQTPSHQVTQMGQEVILRCVPISNHLYFYWYRQILGQKVEFLVSFYNNEISEKSEIFDDQFSVERPDGSNFTLKIRSTKLEDSAMYFCASSDSTGQRFYEQYFGPGTRLTVT.

The chain is built from TRBV15 and TRBJ1-5, with 7 bases fitting TRBD1. Germline V gene data show CDR1 as LNHNV and CDR2 as YYDKDF (reference sequence). With V trimmed by 2 bases and J by 1 base, 17 bases remained unmatched. The CDR3 consists of 20 residues. CDR3 bases: TGTGCCACCAGCAGATTACTACGGGACAGAAGAGCGCCGAGCAATCAGCCCCAGCATTTT. It translates to CATSRLLRDRRAPSNQPQHF.

This sequence joins TRBV6-5 and TRBJ1-2, with D hard to call. Germline CDR1 reads MNHEY; CDR2 reads SVGAGI. Trimming cost V 5 bases and J 2 bases, with 9 bases left between them. The CDR3 is 13 residues long. CDR3 in DNA: TGTGCCAGCAGTCACCACTGGAACTATGGCTACACCTTC. Translated: CASSHHWNYGYTF.

The V call is TRBV5-1, the J call TRBJ2-5, with D uncertain. Germline V lookup: CDR1 SGHRS, CDR2 YFSETQ. Trimming pared 1 base from V and 3 bases from J, leaving 16 bases between. The CDR3 covers 16 residues. CDR3 coding DNA: TGCGCCAGCAGCTTGTATCATGAGGATTGGGAAGAGACCCAGTACTTC. Its protein product is CASSLYHEDWEETQYF.